A selection of T cell receptor beta chains follows, all from one sample in a study of T cells in Graves' hyperthyroidism and ophthalmopathy. TCRdb reanalysed the multiplex PCR reads using MiXCR and keeps one entry per CDR3 protein. The data show around 350,000 distinct CDR3 sequences, about 14% seen once. Sequenced material: blood. The receptors derive from a woman in her 30s with Graves' ophthalmopathy. CDR3s include the opening cysteine and the closing phenylalanine or tryptophan. A D gene is named only where the DNA matches it firmly. Some rows have no size entry. The others give once, few or many, or a class for an expanded clone.

J gene,V gene,D gene,clone size,CDR3 protein,CDR3 DNA
TRBJ2-6,TRBV27,NA,many,CASSLLSGANVLTF,TGTGCCAGCAGTTTGCTCTCTGGGGCCAACGTCCTGACTTTC
TRBJ1-1,TRBV7-9,TRBD1,NA,CASSPPGTGDTEAFF,TGTGCCAGCAGCCCTCCCGGGACAGGGGACACTGAAGCTTTCTTT
TRBJ1-6,TRBV7-9,NA,NA,CASSLATGSSPLHF,TGTGCCAGCAGCTTAGCCACCGGATCCTCACCCCTCCACTTT
TRBJ1-5,TRBV5-1,NA,many,CASSLNGQRDQPQHF,TGCGCCAGCAGCTTAAATGGACAGAGGGATCAGCCCCAGCATTTT
TRBJ2-1,TRBV4-1,TRBD2,many,CASSQDLAGIPNEQFF,TGCGCCAGCAGCCAAGATCTAGCGGGCATCCCTAATGAGCAGTTCTTC
TRBJ2-3,TRBV28,TRBD2,NA,CASSLGLAGGSDTQYF,TGTGCCAGCAGTTTAGGACTAGCGGGGGGCTCCGATACGCAGTATTTT
TRBJ1-5,TRBV3-1,NA,many,CASSQDFGGQPQHF,TGTGCCAGCAGCCAAGATTTCGGTGGGCAGCCCCAGCATTTT
TRBJ1-6,TRBV20-1,NA,many,CSASGLYRTVNSPLHF,TGCAGTGCTAGCGGACTGTACAGGACCGTTAATTCACCCCTCCACTTT
TRBJ2-2,TRBV7-6,NA,medium-sized,CASSLGTIGAGELFF,TGTGCCAGCAGCTTAGGGACCATAGGGGCCGGGGAGCTGTTTTTT
TRBJ2-7,TRBV20-1,TRBD1,NA,CSARDGKGASYEQYF,TGCAGTGCTAGAGATGGGAAGGGGGCCTCCTACGAGCAGTACTTC
TRBJ2-1,TRBV3-1,TRBD2,many,CASSQDIGGGGTEQFF,TGTGCCAGCAGCCAAGATATCGGCGGGGGGGGCACTGAGCAGTTCTTC
TRBJ2-5,TRBV6-2/TRBV6-3,NA,many,CASSPKGADQETQYF,TGTGCCAGCAGTCCCAAAGGGGCGGACCAAGAGACCCAGTACTTC
TRBJ2-7,TRBV11-2,TRBD1,many,CASSLAGQGAVEQYF,TGTGCCAGCAGCTTAGCTGGACAGGGGGCGGTCGAGCAGTACTTC
TRBJ2-3,TRBV9,NA,NA,CASSFLGPTDTQYF,TGTGCCAGCAGCTTCTTGGGGCCCACAGATACGCAGTATTTT
TRBJ2-3,TRBV7-2,TRBD1,many,CASSSNRGPLEDTQYF,TGTGCCAGCAGCTCGAACAGGGGGCCCTTGGAAGATACGCAGTATTTT
TRBJ1-1,TRBV9,NA,few,CASSVGSVPFVEAFF,TGTGCCAGCAGCGTAGGCTCGGTCCCCTTTGTCGAAGCTTTCTTT
TRBJ1-5,TRBV12-3/TRBV12-4,TRBD1,many,CASSLPGGGQPQHF,TGTGCCAGCAGTTTGCCAGGGGGCGGTCAGCCCCAGCATTTT
TRBJ2-1,TRBV4-1,NA,few,CASSQGGFGDGIQFF,TGCGCCAGCAGCCAAGGAGGGTTTGGTGACGGCATTCAGTTCTTC
TRBJ2-3,TRBV19,TRBD1,NA,CASSIAPGGTGRTDTQYF,TGTGCCAGTAGTATAGCCCCGGGCGGGACAGGGCGCACAGATACGCAGTATTTT
TRBJ2-2,TRBV10-2,TRBD1,few,CASSGPGQGSTGELFF,TGCGCCAGCAGTGGCCCTGGACAGGGGAGCACCGGGGAGCTGTTTTTT
TRBJ2-7,TRBV12-3/TRBV12-4,NA,many,CASSLGARDYEQYF,TGTGCCAGCAGTTTAGGAGCAAGAGACTACGAGCAGTACTTC
TRBJ1-4,TRBV4-1,TRBD1,many,CASSQNDRATNEKLFF,TGCGCCAGCAGCCAGAATGACAGGGCCACTAATGAAAAACTGTTTTTT
TRBJ2-5,TRBV5-8,TRBD1,many,CASRMTGEETQYF,TGTGCCAGCAGGATGACAGGGGAAGAGACCCAGTACTTC
TRBJ1-1,TRBV30,NA,many,CAWNSWGKNTEAFF,TGTGCCTGGAATTCGTGGGGAAAAAACACTGAAGCTTTCTTT
TRBJ1-4,TRBV5-1,TRBD1,many,CASSLQGADEKLFF,TGCGCCAGCAGCTTACAGGGGGCGGATGAAAAACTGTTTTTT
TRBJ1-5,TRBV27,TRBD1,many,CASSYTGQGIGQPQHF,TGTGCCAGCAGTTACACGGGACAGGGCATAGGACAGCCCCAGCATTTT
TRBJ2-5,TRBV20-1,TRBD2,many,CSARRLASYAETQYF,TGCAGTGCTAGACGACTAGCGTCCTACGCGGAGACCCAGTACTTC
TRBJ1-5,TRBV2,NA,many,CASSEDYSNQPQHF,TGTGCCAGCAGCGAGGACTATAGCAATCAGCCCCAGCATTTT
TRBJ1-2,TRBV2,NA,NA,CASSGAESFYGYTF,TGTGCCAGCAGTGGTGCAGAATCGTTCTATGGCTACACCTTC
TRBJ2-7,TRBV12-3/TRBV12-4,TRBD2,many,CASNWGGGYEQYF,TGTGCCAGCAACTGGGGGGGAGGCTACGAGCAGTACTTC
TRBJ2-3,TRBV7-3,TRBD2,many,CASSSLAGGNTDTQYF,TGTGCCAGCAGCTCATTAGCGGGGGGTAACACAGATACGCAGTATTTT
TRBJ2-6,TRBV5-1,TRBD1,many,CASSLRPGGRGGANVLTF,TGCGCCAGCAGCTTGCGCCCAGGGGGTCGAGGTGGGGCCAACGTCCTGACTTTC
TRBJ2-3,TRBV6-1,NA,many,CASTPPGRIGWADTQYF,TGTGCCAGCACCCCACCGGGACGCATCGGATGGGCAGATACGCAGTATTTT
TRBJ1-2,TRBV30,NA,many,CAGEVVEHTEGYTF,TGTGCCGGGGAGGTGGTTGAACATACAGAAGGCTACACCTTC
TRBJ2-7,TRBV15,TRBD2,many,CATSRELRGASSYEQYF,TGTGCCACCAGCAGAGAGTTGCGGGGGGCCTCCTCCTACGAGCAGTACTTC
TRBJ2-5,TRBV3-1,NA,many,CASSQFSPETQYF,TGTGCCAGCAGCCAATTTAGCCCGGAGACCCAGTACTTC
TRBJ1-1,TRBV7-9,NA,many,CASSPQGNPEAFF,TGTGCCAGCAGCCCACAGGGTAACCCTGAAGCTTTCTTT
TRBJ2-2,TRBV2,NA,NA,CASKAGANTGELFF,TGTGCCAGCAAGGCGGGGGCCAACACCGGGGAGCTGTTTTTT
TRBJ2-3,TRBV27,NA,many,CASNILRTGDSLLDTQYF,TGTGCCAGCAATATCCTTCGCACAGGGGACTCCCTTCTTGATACGCAGTATTTT
TRBJ1-2,TRBV28,NA,many,CASRPGLSYYGYTF,TGTGCCAGCAGGCCTGGGCTCTCCTACTATGGCTACACCTTC
TRBJ1-4,TRBV18,TRBD1,many,CASSPPDRGQEKLFF,TGTGCCAGCTCACCCCCAGACAGGGGGCAGGAAAAACTGTTTTTT
TRBJ1-4,TRBV2,NA,NA,CASIATEVPEKLFF,TGTGCCAGCATCGCGACTGAAGTACCTGAAAAACTGTTTTTT
TRBJ2-7,TRBV18,TRBD2,many,CASSSGGGPYEQYF,TGTGCCAGCTCATCCGGCGGGGGACCCTACGAGCAGTACTTC
TRBJ1-1,TRBV12-3/TRBV12-4,NA,many,CASSLRGDTEAFF,TGTGCCAGCAGTTTACGGGGGGACACTGAAGCTTTCTTT
TRBJ2-2,TRBV24-1,TRBD2,NA,CATSSPTSGGAITGELFF,TGTGCCACCAGTTCCCCTACTAGCGGGGGGGCGATCACCGGGGAGCTGTTTTTT
TRBJ2-5,TRBV11-2,NA,many,CASSLEARGQETQYF,TGTGCCAGCAGCTTAGAAGCGCGGGGACAAGAGACCCAGTACTTC
TRBJ2-1,TRBV12-3/TRBV12-4,NA,many,CASTRLGGNEQFF,TGTGCCAGCACCCGCCTAGGGGGCAATGAGCAGTTCTTC
TRBJ1-1,TRBV4-1,TRBD1,NA,CASSQNTGGTTEAFF,TGCGCCAGCAGCCAAAATACAGGGGGGACCACTGAAGCTTTCTTT
TRBJ2-1,TRBV7-3,TRBD1,many,CASSLGTGFLNEQFF,TGTGCCAGCAGCTTGGGGACAGGGTTTCTCAATGAGCAGTTCTTC